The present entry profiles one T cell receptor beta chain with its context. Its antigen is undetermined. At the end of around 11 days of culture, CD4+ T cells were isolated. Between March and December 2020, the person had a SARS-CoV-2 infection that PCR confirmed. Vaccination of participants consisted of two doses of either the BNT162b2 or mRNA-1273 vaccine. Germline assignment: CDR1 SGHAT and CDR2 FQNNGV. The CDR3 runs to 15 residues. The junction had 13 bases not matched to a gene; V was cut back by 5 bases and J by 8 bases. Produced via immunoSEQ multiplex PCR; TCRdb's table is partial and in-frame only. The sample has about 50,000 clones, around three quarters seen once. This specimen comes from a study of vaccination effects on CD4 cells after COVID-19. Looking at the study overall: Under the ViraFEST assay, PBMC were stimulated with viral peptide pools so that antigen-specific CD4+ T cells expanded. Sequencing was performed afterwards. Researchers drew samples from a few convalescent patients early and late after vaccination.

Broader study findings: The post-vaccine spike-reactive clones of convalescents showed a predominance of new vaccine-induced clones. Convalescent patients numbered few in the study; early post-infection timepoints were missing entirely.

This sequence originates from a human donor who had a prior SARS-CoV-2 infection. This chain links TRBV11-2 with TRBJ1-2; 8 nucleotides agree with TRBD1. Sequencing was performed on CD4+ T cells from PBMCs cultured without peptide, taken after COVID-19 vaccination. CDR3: CASSKGPTGGGGYTF. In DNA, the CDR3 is TGTGCCAGCAGCAAAGGCCCAACAGGGGGAGGCGGCTACACCTTC.